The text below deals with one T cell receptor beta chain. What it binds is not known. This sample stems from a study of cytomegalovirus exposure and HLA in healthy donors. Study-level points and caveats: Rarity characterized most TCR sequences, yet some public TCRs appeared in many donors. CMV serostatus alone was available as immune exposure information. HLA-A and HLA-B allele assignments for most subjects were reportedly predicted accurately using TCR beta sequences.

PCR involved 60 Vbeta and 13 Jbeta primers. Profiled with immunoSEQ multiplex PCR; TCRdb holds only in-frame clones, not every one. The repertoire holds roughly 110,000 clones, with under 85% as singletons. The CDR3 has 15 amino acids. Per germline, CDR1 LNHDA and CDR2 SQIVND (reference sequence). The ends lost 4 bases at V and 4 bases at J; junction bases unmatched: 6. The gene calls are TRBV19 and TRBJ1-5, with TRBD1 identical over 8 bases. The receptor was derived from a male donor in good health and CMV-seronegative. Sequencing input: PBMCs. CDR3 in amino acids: CASSTQTGGNQPQHF. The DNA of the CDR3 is TGTGCCAGTAGTACCCAAACAGGGGGAAATCAGCCCCAGCATTTT. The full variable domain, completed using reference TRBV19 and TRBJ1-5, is DGGITQSPKYLFRKEGQNVTLSCEQNLNHDAMYWYRQDPGQGLRLIYYSQIVNDFQKGDIAEGYSVSREKKESFPLTVTSAQKNPTAFYLCASSTQTGGNQPQHFGDGTRLSIL.